The next 10 T cell receptor beta chains were all read from a single sample in a study of early T cells in non-severe SARS-CoV-2 infection. TCRdb processed the 5' RACE reads anew with MiXCR; each CDR3 protein has one entry. The sample includes 37,000 or so distinct CDR3 sequences, 5% to 7% seen only once; the top ten take over 4.5%. Input material: whole blood. These receptors were collected from an adult who was a healthcare worker with PCR-confirmed SARS-CoV-2 infection or an uninfected control (not recorded which).

This clonotype was observed at least ten times. This sequence joins TRBV7-2 and TRBJ2-7; D remains unclear. This CDR3 comprises 11 residues. The ends were cut back, 1 base at V and 9 bases at J, with 7 bases in the middle. CDR1 is SGHTA and CDR2 is FQGNSA in the germline V gene. CDR3 residues: CASSLGYRQYF. CDR3 sequence (DNA): TGTGCCAGCAGCTTAGGGTATCGGCAGTACTTC.

This clonotype was picked up a small number of times. This chain connects TRBV9 to TRBJ2-5, with D possibly TRBD1 on 6 matching bases. The V gene's germline CDR1 is SGDLS and CDR2 YYNGEE. Trimming took off 4 bases at V and 4 bases at J, with 14 bases between the two ends. This CDR3 is 14 amino acids long. CDR3 in DNA: TGTGCCAGCAGCCCTCGACAAGGGGGAGAGACCCAGTACTTC. As protein: CASSPRQGGETQYF.

The chain links TRBV20-1 to TRBJ2-3; D gene uncertain. The CDR3 spans 8 residues. From germline, CDR1 is DFQATT and CDR2 SNEGSKA (reference sequence). The CDR3 sequence is CSTDTQYF. Written as DNA, the CDR3 is TGCAGCACAGATACGCAGTATTTT.

J is TRBJ1-1 and V is TRBV28; TRBD1 agrees at 7 bases. Unmatched junction bases numbered 2, after V lost 3 bases and J lost 4 bases. Germline CDR1 is MDHEN and CDR2 is SYDVKM. This CDR3 is built from 13 residues. CDR3 sequence (DNA): TGTGCCAGCAGTTTGAACAGGGGCACTGAAGCTTTCTTT. Amino acids: CASSLNRGTEAFF.

V and J are TRBV7-2 and TRBJ1-5; D is uncertain. The length of the CDR3 is 12 residues. Trimming shortened V by 1 base and J by 6 bases, and 4 bases separated the two germline ends. CDR1 is SGHTA and CDR2 is FQGNSA in the germline V gene. CDR3 sequence reads: CASSLGGQPQHF. The CDR3 nucleotides read TGTGCCAGCAGCTTAGGGGGTCAGCCCCAGCATTTT.

This clonotype appeared a few times. The chain joins TRBV27 to TRBJ2-1; no clear D. This CDR3 has 13 residues. Germline V gene data show CDR1 as MNHEY and CDR2 as SMNVEV (reference sequence). V was trimmed by 5 bases and J by 7 bases, leaving 12 bases between them. CDR3 bases: TGTGCCAGCAGTCCGGACGGGCTGAATGAGCAGTTCTTC. Translation: CASSPDGLNEQFF.

This clonotype was found a few times. The rearrangement uses TRBV11-2 and TRBJ2-7; D gene ambiguous. The CDR3 is 14 residues long. Germline V lookup: CDR1 SGHAT, CDR2 FQNNGV. Trimming left V 4 bases short and J 7 bases short, with 17 bases between. The CDR3 reads CASSSVSNQREQYF. The CDR3 region has the DNA TGTGCCAGCAGCTCGGTTAGCAACCAGAGGGAGCAGTACTTC. Using reference TRBV11-2 and TRBJ2-7 for the parts outside the CDR3, the full variable domain is EAGVAQSPRYKIIEKRQSVAFWCNPISGHATLYWYQQILGQGPKLLIQFQNNGVVDDSQLPKDRFSAERLKGVDSTLKIQPAKLEDSAVYLCASSSVSNQREQYFGPGTRLTVT.

This clonotype was recorded a few times. The chain has TRBV19 and TRBJ2-1; D perhaps matches TRBD2 (5 bases). CDR1 is LNHDA, CDR2 SQIVND, per germline (reference sequence). The CDR3 sequence is 12 residues long. The germline V and J ends were trimmed by 7 bases and 6 bases, with 10 bases remaining between them. Here the CDR3 reads CASTDLGNEQFF. The CDR3 DNA follows: TGTGCCAGTACGGACTTGGGCAATGAGCAGTTCTTC.

This clonotype came up once. At one of its ends the junction is not consistent with the germline gene, which may arise from a read error. This rearrangement joins TRBV12-3 or TRBV12-4 to TRBJ2-1, with D perhaps given as TRBD1 or TRBD2 (6 bases each). This CDR3 region has 11 residues. In DNA form, the CDR3 reads TGTGCCAGCCCACTAGGGGGGAATCGGATCTTC. Residues: CASPLGGNRIF.

This clonotype was counted at least ten times. The rearrangement uses TRBV27 and TRBJ2-1, with a possible D match to TRBD2 (6 bases). Trimming pared 5 bases from V and 8 bases from J, leaving 22 bases between. The length of the CDR3 is 16 residues. The germline V gene has CDR1 MNHEY and CDR2 SMNVEV (reference sequence). This CDR3 reads CASSPGAGTLVYEQFF. In nucleotides, the CDR3 is TGTGCCAGCAGTCCAGGAGCCGGGACTCTAGTCTATGAGCAGTTCTTC.